This entry concerns a single T cell receptor beta chain. The CDR3 length is 14 residues. Germline V lookup: CDR1 SGHNT, CDR2 YYREEE (reference sequence). With 4 bases removed from V and 2 bases from J, the gap between germline ends came to 10 bases. Original processing methods: Quantification of nucleated cells was approximated via reference gene primer amplification. Libraries were prepared by immunoSEQ multiplex PCR; TCRdb keeps only in-frame clonotypes and omits some of them. The DNA gave D and trimming, while V, J and clone size come from that table. There are approximately 200,000 clones in the sample; roughly four fifths occur only once, and more than 2.5% lies in the top ten. The data originate from a study of blood T cell repertoires in COVID-19. Overall study: Both acute and convalescent COVID-19 samples were obtained from the United States, Italy and Spain. PBMCs, B-cell-depleted T cells, or T cells were the source of the cDNA or gDNA that made up the material.

V gene TRBV5-4 combines with J gene TRBJ1-3; TRBD1 is a possible D gene (5 bases). The source is a woman under 40 who had recovered from COVID-19. The specimen sequenced was peripheral blood. Written as DNA, the CDR3 is TGTGCCAGCAGCCCGGGACTAACTGGAAACACCATATATTTT. Its translation: CASSPGLTGNTIYF. The entire variable domain, with the rest obtained from reference TRBV5-4 and TRBJ1-3, is as follows: ETGVTQSPTHLIKTRGQQVTLRCSSQSGHNTVSWYQQALGQGPQFIFQYYREEENGRGNFPPRFSGLQFPNYSSELNVNALELDDSALYLCASSPGLTGNTIYFGEGSWLTVV.